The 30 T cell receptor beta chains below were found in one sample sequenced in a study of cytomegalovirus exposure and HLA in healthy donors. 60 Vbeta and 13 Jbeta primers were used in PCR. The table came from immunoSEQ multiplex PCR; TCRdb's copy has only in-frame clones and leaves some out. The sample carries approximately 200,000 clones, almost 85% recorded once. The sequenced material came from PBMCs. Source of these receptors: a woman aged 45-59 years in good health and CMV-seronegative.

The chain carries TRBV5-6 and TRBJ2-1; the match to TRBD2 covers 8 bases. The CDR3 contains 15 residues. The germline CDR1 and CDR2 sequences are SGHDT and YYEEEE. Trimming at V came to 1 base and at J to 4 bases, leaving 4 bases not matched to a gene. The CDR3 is CASSLFSGNYNEQFF. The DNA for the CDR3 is TGTGCCAGCAGCTTGTTTAGCGGGAATTACAATGAGCAGTTCTTC.

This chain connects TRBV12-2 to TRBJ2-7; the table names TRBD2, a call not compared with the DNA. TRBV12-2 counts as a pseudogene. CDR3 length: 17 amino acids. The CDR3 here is CASRLVHRTSEAYEQYF. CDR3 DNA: TGTGCAAGTCGCTTAGTCCACCGGACTAGCGAGGCCTACGAGCAGTACTTC.

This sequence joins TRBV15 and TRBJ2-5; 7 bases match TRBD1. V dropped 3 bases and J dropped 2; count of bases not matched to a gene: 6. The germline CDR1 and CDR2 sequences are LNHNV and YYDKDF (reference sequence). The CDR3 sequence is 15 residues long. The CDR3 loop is CATSRPGQRQETQYF. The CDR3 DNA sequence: TGTGCCACCAGCAGGCCGGGACAGAGACAAGAGACCCAGTACTTC.

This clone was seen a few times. This chain's CDR3 is CASSYSNQGNQPQHF. As DNA, the CDR3 is TGTGCCAGCAGTTACTCGAATCAGGGCAATCAGCCCCAGCATTTT. The chain is built from TRBV6-5 and TRBJ1-5; D is uncertain. Germline V gives CDR1 MNHEY, CDR2 SVGAGI. The CDR3 is 15 residues long. With 0 bases removed from V and 2 bases from J, the gap between germline ends came to 8 bases.

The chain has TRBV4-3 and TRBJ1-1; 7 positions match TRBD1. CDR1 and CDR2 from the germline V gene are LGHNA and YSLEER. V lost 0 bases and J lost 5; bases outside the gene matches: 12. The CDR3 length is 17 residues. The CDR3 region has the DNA TGCGCCAGCAGCCAAGAGGGGACAGCTTCTCTTTGGACTGAAGCTTTCTTT. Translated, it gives CASSQEGTASLWTEAFF.

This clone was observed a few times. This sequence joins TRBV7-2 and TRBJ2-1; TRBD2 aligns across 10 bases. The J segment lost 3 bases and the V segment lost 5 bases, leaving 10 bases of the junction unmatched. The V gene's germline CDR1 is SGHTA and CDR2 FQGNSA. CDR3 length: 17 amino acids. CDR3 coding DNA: TGTGCCAGCAGCCCCCGAGGAGCGGGAGGGTTCTACAATGAGCAGTTCTTC. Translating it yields CASSPRGAGGFYNEQFF.

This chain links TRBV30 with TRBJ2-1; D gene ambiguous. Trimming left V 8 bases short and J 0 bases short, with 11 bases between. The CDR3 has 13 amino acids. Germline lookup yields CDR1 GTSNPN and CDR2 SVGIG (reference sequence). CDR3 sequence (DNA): TGTGCCGAAGCCCTGAGCTCCTACAATGAGCAGTTCTTC. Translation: CAEALSSYNEQFF.

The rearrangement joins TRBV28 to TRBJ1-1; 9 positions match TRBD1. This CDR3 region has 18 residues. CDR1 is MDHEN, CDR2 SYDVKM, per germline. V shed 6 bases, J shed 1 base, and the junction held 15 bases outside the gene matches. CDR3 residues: CASRESTGGAFGNTEAFF. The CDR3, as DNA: TGTGCCAGCAGAGAATCCACAGGGGGCGCATTCGGGAACACTGAAGCTTTCTTT. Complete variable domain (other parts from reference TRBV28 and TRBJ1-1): DVKVTQSSRYLVKRTGEKVFLECVQDMDHENMFWYRQDPGLGLRLIYFSYDVKMKEKGDIPEGYSVSREKKERFSLILESASTNQTSMYLCASRESTGGAFGNTEAFFGQGTRLTVV.

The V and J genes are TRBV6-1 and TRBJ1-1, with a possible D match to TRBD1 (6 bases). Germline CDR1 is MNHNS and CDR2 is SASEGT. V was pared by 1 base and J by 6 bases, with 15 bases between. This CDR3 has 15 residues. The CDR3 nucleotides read TGTGCCAGCAGTGAAGGCTCCACAGGGAGGGCTGAAGCTTTCTTT. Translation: CASSEGSTGRAEAFF.

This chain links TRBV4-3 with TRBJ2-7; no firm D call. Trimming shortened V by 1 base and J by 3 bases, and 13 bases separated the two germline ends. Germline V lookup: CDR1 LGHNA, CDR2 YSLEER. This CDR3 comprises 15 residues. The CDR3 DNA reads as TGCGCCAGCAGCCAAGCCTTGGCCCCCAGCTACGAGCAGTACTTC. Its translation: CASSQALAPSYEQYF.

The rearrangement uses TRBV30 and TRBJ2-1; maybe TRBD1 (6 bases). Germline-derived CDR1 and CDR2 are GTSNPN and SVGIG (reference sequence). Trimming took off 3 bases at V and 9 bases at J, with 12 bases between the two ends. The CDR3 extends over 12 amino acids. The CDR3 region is CAWRAIGGEQFF. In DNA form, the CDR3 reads TGTGCCTGGAGAGCCATAGGGGGTGAGCAGTTCTTC.

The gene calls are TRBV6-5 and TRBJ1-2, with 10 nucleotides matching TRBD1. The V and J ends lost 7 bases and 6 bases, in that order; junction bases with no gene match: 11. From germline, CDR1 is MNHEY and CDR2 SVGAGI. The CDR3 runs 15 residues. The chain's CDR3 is CASIKMGTGVDGYTF. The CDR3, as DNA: TGTGCCAGCATCAAAATGGGGACAGGGGTGGATGGCTACACCTTC.

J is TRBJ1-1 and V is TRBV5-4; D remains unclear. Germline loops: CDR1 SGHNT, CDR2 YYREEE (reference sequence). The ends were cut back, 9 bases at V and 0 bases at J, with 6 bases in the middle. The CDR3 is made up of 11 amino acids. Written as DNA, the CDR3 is TGTGCCACCCAGATGAACACTGAAGCTTTCTTT. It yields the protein CATQMNTEAFF.

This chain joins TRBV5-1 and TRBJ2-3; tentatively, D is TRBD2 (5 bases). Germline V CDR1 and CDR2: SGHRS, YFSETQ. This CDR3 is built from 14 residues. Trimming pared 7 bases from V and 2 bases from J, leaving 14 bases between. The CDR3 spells CASRAEGPTDTQYF. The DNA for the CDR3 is TGCGCCAGCCGCGCAGAGGGTCCCACAGATACGCAGTATTTT.

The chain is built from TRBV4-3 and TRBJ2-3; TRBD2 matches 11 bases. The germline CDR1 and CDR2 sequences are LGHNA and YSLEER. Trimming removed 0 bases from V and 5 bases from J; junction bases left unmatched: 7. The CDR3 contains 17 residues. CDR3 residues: CASSQEHLLAGGDTQYF. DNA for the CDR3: TGCGCCAGCAGCCAAGAGCATCTTCTAGCGGGAGGAGATACGCAGTATTTT.

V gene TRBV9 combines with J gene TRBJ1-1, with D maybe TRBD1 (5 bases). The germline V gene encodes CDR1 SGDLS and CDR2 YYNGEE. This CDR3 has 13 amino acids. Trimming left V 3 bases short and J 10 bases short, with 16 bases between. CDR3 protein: CASSERSGRGAFF. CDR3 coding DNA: TGTGCCAGCAGCGAACGATCAGGGCGCGGAGCTTTCTTT. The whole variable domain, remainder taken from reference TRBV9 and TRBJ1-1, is DSGVTQTPKHLITATGQRVTLRCSPRSGDLSVYWYQQSLDQGLQFLIQYYNGEERAKGNILERFSAQQFPDLHSELNLSSLELGDSALYFCASSERSGRGAFFGQGTRLTVV.

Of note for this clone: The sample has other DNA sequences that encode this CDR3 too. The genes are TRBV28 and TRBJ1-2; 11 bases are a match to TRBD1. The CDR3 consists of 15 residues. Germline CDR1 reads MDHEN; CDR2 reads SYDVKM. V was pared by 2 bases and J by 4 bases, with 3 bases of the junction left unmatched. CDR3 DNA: TGTGCCAGCAGTTTACCCGGGACAGGGGGCTATGGCTACACCTTC. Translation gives CASSLPGTGGYGYTF.

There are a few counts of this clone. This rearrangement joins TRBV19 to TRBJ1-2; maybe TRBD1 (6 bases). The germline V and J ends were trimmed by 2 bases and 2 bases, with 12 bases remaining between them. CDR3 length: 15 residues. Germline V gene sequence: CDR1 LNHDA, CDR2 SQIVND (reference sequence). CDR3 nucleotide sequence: TGTGCCAGTAGTATATCCGGGACACCCAACTATGGCTACACCTTC. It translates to CASSISGTPNYGYTF.

The CDR3 nucleotides are TGTGCCAGTAGTATCCAGAGGAGAGGTTATAGCAATCAGCCCCAGCATTTT. It codes for CASSIQRRGYSNQPQHF. The rearrangement joins TRBV19 to TRBJ1-5; D ambiguous. The V gene's germline CDR1 is LNHDA and CDR2 SQIVND (reference sequence). Trimming took 3 bases from V and 0 from J, leaving 15 bases between them. The CDR3 length is 17 residues. Supplemented by reference TRBV19 and TRBJ1-5, the full variable domain reads DGGITQSPKYLFRKEGQNVTLSCEQNLNHDAMYWYRQDPGQGLRLIYYSQIVNDFQKGDIAEGYSVSREKKESFPLTVTSAQKNPTAFYLCASSIQRRGYSNQPQHFGDGTRLSIL.

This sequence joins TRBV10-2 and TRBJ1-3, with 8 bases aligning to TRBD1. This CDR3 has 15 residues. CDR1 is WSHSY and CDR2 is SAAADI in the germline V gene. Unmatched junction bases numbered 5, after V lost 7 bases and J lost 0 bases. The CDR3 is CASTDRGLSGNTIYF. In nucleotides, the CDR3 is TGCGCCAGCACAGACAGGGGCCTCTCTGGAAACACCATATATTTT.

CDR3 residues: CASSQAIGLAGYTGGTGELFF. The CDR3 DNA reads as TGCGCCAGCAGCCAAGCGATTGGACTAGCGGGCTATACAGGGGGCACCGGGGAGCTGTTTTTT. V is TRBV4-1 and J is TRBJ2-2, with TRBD2 matching over 11 bases. This CDR3 comprises 21 residues. With 1 base clipped from V and 4 bases from J, the junction kept 17 bases outside the gene matches. Germline loops: CDR1 MGHRA, CDR2 YSYEKL.

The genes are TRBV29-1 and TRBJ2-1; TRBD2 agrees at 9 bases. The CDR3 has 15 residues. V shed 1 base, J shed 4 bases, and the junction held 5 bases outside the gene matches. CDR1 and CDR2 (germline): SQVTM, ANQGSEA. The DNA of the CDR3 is TGCAGCGTTGAAGGAGCGGGAGGCACTTACAATGAGCAGTTCTTC. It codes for CSVEGAGGTYNEQFF.

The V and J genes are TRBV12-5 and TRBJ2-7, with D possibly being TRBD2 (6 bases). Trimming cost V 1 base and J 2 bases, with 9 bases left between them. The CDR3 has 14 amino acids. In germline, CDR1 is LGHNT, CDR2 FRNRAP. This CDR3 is CASGLASDPYEQYF. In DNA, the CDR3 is TGTGCTAGTGGTTTGGCTAGCGATCCCTACGAGCAGTACTTC.

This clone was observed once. The CDR3 protein is CASSLSPSGSSYEQYF. DNA for the CDR3: TGTGCCAGCAGTTTATCCCCTAGCGGGAGCTCCTACGAGCAGTACTTC. The gene calls are TRBV27 and TRBJ2-7; TRBD2 matches 10 bases. CDR1 and CDR2 from the germline V gene are MNHEY and SMNVEV (reference sequence). The CDR3 consists of 16 residues. After removal of 0 bases from V and 0 bases from J, the junction contained 2 bases not matched to a gene.

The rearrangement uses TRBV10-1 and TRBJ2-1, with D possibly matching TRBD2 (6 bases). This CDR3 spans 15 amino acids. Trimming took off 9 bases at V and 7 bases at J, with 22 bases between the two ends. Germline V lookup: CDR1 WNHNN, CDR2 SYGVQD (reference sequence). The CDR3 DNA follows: TGCGCCAGGTCGGGCCGAGACGGGAGTTTGAATGAGCAGTTCTTC. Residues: CARSGRDGSLNEQFF.

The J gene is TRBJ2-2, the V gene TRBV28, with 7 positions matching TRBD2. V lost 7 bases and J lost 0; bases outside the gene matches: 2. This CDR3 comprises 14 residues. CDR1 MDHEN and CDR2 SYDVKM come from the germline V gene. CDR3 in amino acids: CASISGANTGELFF. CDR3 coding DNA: TGTGCCAGCATAAGCGGGGCGAACACCGGGGAGCTGTTTTTT.

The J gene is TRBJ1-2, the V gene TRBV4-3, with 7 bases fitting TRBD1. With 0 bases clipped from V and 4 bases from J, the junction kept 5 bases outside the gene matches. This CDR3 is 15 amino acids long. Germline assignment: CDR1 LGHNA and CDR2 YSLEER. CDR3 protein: CASSQDEGQLYGYTF. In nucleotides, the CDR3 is TGCGCCAGCAGCCAAGATGAGGGACAGCTCTATGGCTACACCTTC.

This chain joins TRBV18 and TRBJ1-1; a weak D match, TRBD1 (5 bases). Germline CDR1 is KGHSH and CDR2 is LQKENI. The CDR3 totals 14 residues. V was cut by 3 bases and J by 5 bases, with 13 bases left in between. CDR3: CASSPRQGGTEAFF. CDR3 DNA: TGTGCCAGCTCACCGCGCCAGGGAGGTACTGAAGCTTTCTTT.

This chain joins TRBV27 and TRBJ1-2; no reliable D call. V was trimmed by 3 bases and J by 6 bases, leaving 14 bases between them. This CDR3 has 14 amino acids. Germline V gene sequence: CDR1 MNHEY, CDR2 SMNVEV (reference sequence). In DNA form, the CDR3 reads TGTGCCAGCAGTTTTAGGGAGAAGGGTAATGGCTACACCTTC. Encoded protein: CASSFREKGNGYTF.

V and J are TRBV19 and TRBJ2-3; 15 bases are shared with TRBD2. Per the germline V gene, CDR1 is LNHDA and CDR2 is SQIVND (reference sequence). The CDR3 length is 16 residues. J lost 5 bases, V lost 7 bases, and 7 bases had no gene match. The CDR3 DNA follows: TGTGCCAGTAACTCGGGACTAGCGGGAGGCAAAGATACGCAGTATTTT. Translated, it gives CASNSGLAGGKDTQYF.